These T cell receptor beta chains were read from a single sample in a study of tumor-infiltrating lymphocytes in primary liver carcinoma. TCRdb fed the multiplex PCR reads into MiXCR, producing one record per CDR3 protein. This table holds about 310,000 distinct CDR3 sequences, 50% to 60% found once. Sequencing was done on a sample of peripheral blood. These receptors originate from a woman in her thirties with primary liver carcinoma and hepatitis B virus infection. Both conserved end residues are part of each CDR3. D genes are given only for firm matches. Size values are once, few and many counts, or a class for expanded clones, and some rows have none.

TRBV10-2	many	-	TRBJ2-7	TGCGCCAGCAGTCCGGGTGACTACGAGCAGTACTTC	CASSPGDYEQYF
TRBV5-6	few	-	TRBJ2-3	TGTGCCAGCAGCTTGATCGCAGGGAGGGATACGCAGTATTTT	CASSLIAGRDTQYF
TRBV29-1	-	TRBD2	TRBJ2-7	TGCAGCGTTGGGACTAGCAGTAACGGGCAGTACTTC	CSVGTSSNGQYF
TRBV28	-	TRBD1	TRBJ2-7	TGTGCCAGCAGGGACTGGACAGGGTCCTACGAGCAGTACTTC	CASRDWTGSYEQYF
TRBV29-1	many	TRBD1	TRBJ1-2	TGCAGCGTTTCTCAGGGACAGGGGATTGGCTACACCTTC	CSVSQGQGIGYTF
TRBV12-5	-	-	TRBJ2-2	TGTGCTAGTGTATGGGGCGATTGCACCGGGGAGCTGTTTTTT	CASVWGDCTGELFF
TRBV5-6	-	-	TRBJ2-3	TGTGCCAGCAGCTTGGCCATGTCAAGCACAGATACGCAGTATTTT	CASSLAMSSTDTQYF
TRBV6-1	-	TRBD2	TRBJ2-5	TGTGCCAGCAGTCCTCCGGGACTAGCTGAGGAGACCCAGTACTTC	CASSPPGLAEETQYF
TRBV4-1	-	-	TRBJ2-3	TGCGCCAGCAGCCAAGTCGACAACTTAAATCAGCCCCAGTATTTT	CASSQVDNLNQPQYF
TRBV4-3	many	-	TRBJ2-2	TGCGCCAGCAGCCAAGACGTAGTGGCCACCGGGGAGCTGTTTTTT	CASSQDVVATGELFF
TRBV14	few	-	TRBJ1-2	TGTGCCAGCAGCCAAGATTCGCCGGCTTATGGCTACACCTTC	CASSQDSPAYGYTF
TRBV24-1	few	-	TRBJ2-3	TGTGCCACCAGTGCAGGATTCGGCACAGATACGCAGTATTTT	CATSAGFGTDTQYF
TRBV6-5	few	TRBD2	TRBJ2-7	TGTGCCAGCTCACCGGGGGGGAGGCGAGGCGAGCAGTACTTC	CASSPGGRRGEQYF
TRBV4-3	-	-	TRBJ2-1	TGCGCCAACAGCTACACAGAGCTGGTCAATGAGCAGTTCTTC	CANSYTELVNEQFF
TRBV12-3/TRBV12-4	-	-	TRBJ1-1	TGTGCCAGCAGTTTATCCGCCGGGGGGAACACTGAAGCTTTCTTT	CASSLSAGGNTEAFF
TRBV30	-	TRBD1	TRBJ2-6	TGTGCCTGGAGGCAAACGTGGACAGGGGAGGCCAACGTCCTGACTTTC	CAWRQTWTGEANVLTF
TRBV7-8	few	TRBD2	TRBJ2-5	TGTGCCAGCAGCTTAGAGGCTAGCGGGAATCTAGAAGAGACCCAGTACTTC	CASSLEASGNLEETQYF
TRBV12-3/TRBV12-4	-	-	TRBJ2-7	TGTGCCAGCAGTTTCCCCCTAGAAGCTACCGAGCAGTACTTC	CASSFPLEATEQYF
TRBV12-3/TRBV12-4	-	-	TRBJ1-1	TGTGCCAGCAGTTACAAGCATCTCGACATTGAAGCTTTCTTT	CASSYKHLDIEAFF
TRBV5-5	few	TRBD2	TRBJ2-1	TGTGCCAGCAGCTTGGGGAGACTAGCGGGAGCCTCCAATGAGCAGTTCTTC	CASSLGRLAGASNEQFF
TRBV5-6	-	-	TRBJ2-1	TGTGCCAGCAGCTCGAATTTGGACTCATACTACAATGAGCAGTTCTTC	CASSSNLDSYYNEQFF
TRBV5-6	-	TRBD2	TRBJ2-2	TGTGCCGGCAGCTCGCGAGAACTAGCGGAGTACACCGGGGAGCTGTTTTTT	CAGSSRELAEYTGELFF
TRBV5-1	few	TRBD2	TRBJ2-2	TGCGCCAGCAGTCCTCTAGCGGGAACCGGGGAGCTGTTTTTT	CASSPLAGTGELFF
TRBV6-6	-	TRBD1	TRBJ1-5	TGTGCCAGCGGTAGGGGACAGTACAATCAGCCCCAGCATTTT	CASGRGQYNQPQHF
TRBV12-3/TRBV12-4	few	-	TRBJ1-1	TGTGCCAGCAGTACCAAGCGGACAGTTTTGAACACTGAAGCTTTCTTT	CASSTKRTVLNTEAFF
TRBV29-1	many	-	TRBJ2-2	TGCAGCGTTCTGGCAGAGAACACCGGGGAGCTGTTTTTT	CSVLAENTGELFF
TRBV6-2/TRBV6-3	-	-	TRBJ2-1	TGTGTCAGCATGTGCAGCCTCCAATACAATGAGCAGTTCTTC	CVSMCSLQYNEQFF
TRBV6-5	-	-	TRBJ2-1	TGTGCCAGCAGTACAGTGATATGGAACAATGAGCAGTTCTTC	CASSTVIWNNEQFF
TRBV6-5	-	-	TRBJ1-1	TGTGCCAGCAGTTCCCCGGGCGACAGAATGAACACTGAAGCTTTCTTT	CASSSPGDRMNTEAFF
TRBV11-2	-	TRBD1	TRBJ1-6	TGTGCCAGCAGTTGGAGGACAGGGGTCTCACCCCTTCACTTT	CASSWRTGVSPLHF
TRBV6-1	-	-	TRBJ1-1	TGTGCCAGCAGAACAAGCCGCGGGGAGCCTGAAGCTTTCTTT	CASRTSRGEPEAFF
TRBV4-1	-	-	TRBJ1-5	TGCGCCAGCAGCCACCCCGTTCTAGGGGCGATGGGACAGCCCCAGCATTTT	CASSHPVLGAMGQPQHF
TRBV7-9	-	-	TRBJ2-2	TGTGCCAGCAGCTTCAGCACCGGGGTGCTGTTTTTT	CASSFSTGVLFF
TRBV10-1	-	-	TRBJ1-1	TGCGCCAGCAGTGAAGGACAGTGGACTGAAGCTTTCTTT	CASSEGQWTEAFF
TRBV11-3	-	TRBD2	TRBJ2-1	TGTGCCAACAACTTAGAGCGGGAGAATGAGCAGTTCTTC	CANNLERENEQFF
TRBV5-4	-	-	TRBJ2-1	TGTGCCAGCAGCTTAACGACAGGGACTTACAATGAGCAGTTCTTC	CASSLTTGTYNEQFF
TRBV11-2	-	TRBD1	TRBJ2-3	TGTGCCAGCAGCAGAAGATACAGGGGTCCCACAGATACGCAGTATTTT	CASSRRYRGPTDTQYF
TRBV6-2/TRBV6-3	-	-	TRBJ2-1	TGTGCCAGCAGCTATTTGAGGGAGCAGTTCTTC	CASSYLREQFF
TRBV6-1	-	TRBD2	TRBJ2-1	TGTGCCAGCAGTAGCCGCGGGAGTTATTACAATGAGCAGTTCTTC	CASSSRGSYYNEQFF
TRBV29-1	many	-	TRBJ1-2	TGCAGCGTTGAATTAGCAAATGGCTACACCTTC	CSVELANGYTF
TRBV12-3/TRBV12-4	-	-	TRBJ1-1	TGTGCCAACAGACTGGGGGGCTTGAACACTGAAGCTTTCTTT	CANRLGGLNTEAFF
TRBV6-1	few	-	TRBJ2-1	TGTGCCAGCAGTGAAGCCCAGGGGCCCTTCCTAAGCTCCTACAATGAGCAGTTCTTC	CASSEAQGPFLSSYNEQFF
TRBV12-3/TRBV12-4	-	TRBD2	TRBJ2-3	TGTGCCAACAGTGGGGTAGCGGGGGGCAAGACAGATACGCAGTATTTT	CANSGVAGGKTDTQYF